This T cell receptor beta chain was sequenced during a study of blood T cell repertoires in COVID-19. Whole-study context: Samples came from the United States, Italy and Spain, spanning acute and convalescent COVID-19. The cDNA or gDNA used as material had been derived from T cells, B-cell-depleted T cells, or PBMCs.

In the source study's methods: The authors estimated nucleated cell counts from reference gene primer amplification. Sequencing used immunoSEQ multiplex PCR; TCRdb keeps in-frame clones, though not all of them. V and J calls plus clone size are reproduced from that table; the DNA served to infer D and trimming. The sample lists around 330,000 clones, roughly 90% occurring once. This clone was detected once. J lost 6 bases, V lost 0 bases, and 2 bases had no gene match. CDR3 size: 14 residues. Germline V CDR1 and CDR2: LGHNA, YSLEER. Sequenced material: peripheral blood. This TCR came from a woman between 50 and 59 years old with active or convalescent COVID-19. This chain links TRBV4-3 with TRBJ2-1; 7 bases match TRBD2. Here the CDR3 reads CASSQDWGGNEQFF. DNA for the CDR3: TGCGCCAGCAGCCAAGATTGGGGGGGCAATGAGCAGTTCTTC.